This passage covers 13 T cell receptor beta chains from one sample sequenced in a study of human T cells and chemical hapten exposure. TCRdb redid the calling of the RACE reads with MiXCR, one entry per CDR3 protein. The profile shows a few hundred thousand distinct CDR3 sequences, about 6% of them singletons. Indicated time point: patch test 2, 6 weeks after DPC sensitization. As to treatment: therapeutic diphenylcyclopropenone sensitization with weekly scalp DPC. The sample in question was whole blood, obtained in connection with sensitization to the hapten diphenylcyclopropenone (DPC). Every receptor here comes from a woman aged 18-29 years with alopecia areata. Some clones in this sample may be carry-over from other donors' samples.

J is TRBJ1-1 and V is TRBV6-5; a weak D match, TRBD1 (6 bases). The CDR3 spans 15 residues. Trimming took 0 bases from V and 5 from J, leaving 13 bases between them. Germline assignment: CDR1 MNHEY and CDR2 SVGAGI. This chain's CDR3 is CASSYSMYRDTEAFF. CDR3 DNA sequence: TGTGCCAGCAGTTACTCGATGTACAGGGATACTGAAGCTTTCTTT.

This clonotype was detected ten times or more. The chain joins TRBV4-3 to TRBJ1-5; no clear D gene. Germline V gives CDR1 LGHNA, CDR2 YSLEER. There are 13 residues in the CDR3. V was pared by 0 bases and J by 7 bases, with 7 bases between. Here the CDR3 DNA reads TGCGCCAGCAGCCAAGATGAGGGCCAGCCCCAGCATTTT. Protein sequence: CASSQDEGQPQHF.

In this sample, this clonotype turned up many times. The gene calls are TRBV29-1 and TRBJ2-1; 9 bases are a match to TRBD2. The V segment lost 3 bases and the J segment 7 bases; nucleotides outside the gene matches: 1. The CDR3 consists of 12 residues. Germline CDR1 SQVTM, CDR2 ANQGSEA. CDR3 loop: CSVDGLANEQFF. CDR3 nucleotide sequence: TGCAGCGTTGACGGACTAGCGAATGAGCAGTTCTTC.

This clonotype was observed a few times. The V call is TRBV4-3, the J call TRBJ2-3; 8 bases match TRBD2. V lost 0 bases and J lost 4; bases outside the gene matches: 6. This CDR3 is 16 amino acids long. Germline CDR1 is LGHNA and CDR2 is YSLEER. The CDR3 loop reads CASSQDLGGAPDTQYF. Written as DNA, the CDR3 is TGCGCCAGCAGCCAAGATCTCGGGGGGGCCCCAGATACGCAGTATTTT.

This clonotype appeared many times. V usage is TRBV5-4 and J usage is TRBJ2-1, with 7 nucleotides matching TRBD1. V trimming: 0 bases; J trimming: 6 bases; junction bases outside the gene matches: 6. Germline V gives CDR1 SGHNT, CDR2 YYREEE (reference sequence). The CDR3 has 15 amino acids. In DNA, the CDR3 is TGTGCCAGCAGCTTGGGGGGACAGTACCTCAATGAGCAGTTCTTC. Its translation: CASSLGGQYLNEQFF.

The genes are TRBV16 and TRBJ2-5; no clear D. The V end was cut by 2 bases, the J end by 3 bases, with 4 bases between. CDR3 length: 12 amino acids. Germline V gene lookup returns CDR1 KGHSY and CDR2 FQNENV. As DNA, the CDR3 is TGTGCCAGCAGCCAAGTAGAAGAGACCCAGTACTTC. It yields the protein CASSQVEETQYF.

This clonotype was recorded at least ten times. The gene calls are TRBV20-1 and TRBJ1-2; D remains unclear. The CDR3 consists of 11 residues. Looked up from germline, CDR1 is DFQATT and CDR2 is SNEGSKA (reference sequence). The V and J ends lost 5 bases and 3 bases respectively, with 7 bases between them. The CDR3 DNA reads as TGCAGTGCTCCGGCGTACTATGGCTACACCTTC. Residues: CSAPAYYGYTF.

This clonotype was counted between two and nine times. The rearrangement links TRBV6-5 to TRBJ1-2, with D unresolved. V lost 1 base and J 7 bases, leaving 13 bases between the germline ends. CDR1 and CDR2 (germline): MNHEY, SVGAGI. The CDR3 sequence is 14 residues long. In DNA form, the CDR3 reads TGTGCCAGCAGTTACTTCCCCGAAGAAGGTGGCTACACCTTC. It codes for CASSYFPEEGGYTF.

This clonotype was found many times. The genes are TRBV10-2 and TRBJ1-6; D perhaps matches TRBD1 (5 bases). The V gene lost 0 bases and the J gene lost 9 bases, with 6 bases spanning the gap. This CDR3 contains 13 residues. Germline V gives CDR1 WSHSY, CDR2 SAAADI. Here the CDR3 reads CASSESGGSPLHF. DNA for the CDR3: TGCGCCAGCAGTGAGTCCGGGGGTTCACCCCTCCACTTT.

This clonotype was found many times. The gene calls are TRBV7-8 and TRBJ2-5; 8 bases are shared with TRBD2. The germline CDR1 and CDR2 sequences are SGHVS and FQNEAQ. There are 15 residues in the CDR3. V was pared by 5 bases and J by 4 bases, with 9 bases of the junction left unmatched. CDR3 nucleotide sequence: TGTGCCAGCAGCCCCCCCCGGGGGGGCCGAGAGACCCAGTACTTC. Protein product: CASSPPRGGRETQYF.

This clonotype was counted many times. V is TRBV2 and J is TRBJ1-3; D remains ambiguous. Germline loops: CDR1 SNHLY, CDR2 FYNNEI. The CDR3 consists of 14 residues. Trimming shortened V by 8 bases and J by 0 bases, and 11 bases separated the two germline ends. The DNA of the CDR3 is TGTGCCAGCGGATCGACGGACTCTGGAAACACCATATATTTT. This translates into CASGSTDSGNTIYF.

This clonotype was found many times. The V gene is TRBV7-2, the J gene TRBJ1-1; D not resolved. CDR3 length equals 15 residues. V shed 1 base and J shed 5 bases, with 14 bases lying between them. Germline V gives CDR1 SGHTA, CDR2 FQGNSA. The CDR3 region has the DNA TGTGCCAGCAGCTTAGATGCGGGTCGGCGGACTGAAGCTTTCTTT. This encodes CASSLDAGRRTEAFF.

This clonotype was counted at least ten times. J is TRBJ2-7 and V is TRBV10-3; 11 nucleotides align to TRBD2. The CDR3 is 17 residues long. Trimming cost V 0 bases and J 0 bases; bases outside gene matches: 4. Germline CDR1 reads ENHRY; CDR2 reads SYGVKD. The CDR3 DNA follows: TGTGCCATCAGTGAGTCCTTAGCGGGGGGGAGCTCCTACGAGCAGTACTTC. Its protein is CAISESLAGGSSYEQYF.